The 7 T cell receptor beta chains below all came from one sample that was sequenced in a study of monozygotic twins with cystic fibrosis. Here immunoSEQ multiplex PCR was the method, and the copy in TCRdb shows in-frame clones only, minus some. This sample has about 14,000 clones, with roughly 98% found just once. The specimen was blood. The receptors stem from a girl aged 2-15 years with cystic fibrosis.

V is TRBV4-1 and J is TRBJ1-3; D unresolved. Germline V gene sequence: CDR1 MGHRA, CDR2 YSYEKL. CDR3 length equals 18 residues. The V and J ends lost 1 base and 1 base respectively, with 17 bases between them. DNA of the CDR3: TGCGCCAGCAGCCAAGTGAGAGCCCTCCACCTTTCTGGAAACACCATATATTTT. Amino acids: CASSQVRALHLSGNTIYF.

The V call is TRBV19, the J call TRBJ1-2; 7 bases map to TRBD1. Germline CDR1 and CDR2: LNHDA and SQIVND (reference sequence). This CDR3 contains 13 residues. Trimming removed 2 bases from V and 6 bases from J; junction bases left unmatched: 3. DNA for the CDR3: TGTGCCAGTAGTATACGTCAGGGGGATGGCTACACCTTC. It yields the protein CASSIRQGDGYTF.

The rearrangement joins TRBV7-3 to TRBJ1-2; D is uncertain. Germline CDR1 and CDR2: SGHTA and FQGTGA. The CDR3 runs 13 residues. Trimming left V 0 bases short and J 2 bases short, with 4 bases between. The CDR3 region is CASSLTENYGYTF. For the CDR3, the DNA is TGTGCCAGCAGCTTAACTGAGAACTATGGCTACACCTTC.

V is TRBV7-2 and J is TRBJ2-7; 7 bases agree with TRBD2. Germline V CDR1 and CDR2: SGHTA, FQGNSA. This CDR3 comprises 15 residues. V was pared by 5 bases and J by 5 bases, with 12 bases of the junction left unmatched. In DNA, the CDR3 is TGTGCCAGCAGCCTATCATTAGCGGGCCCCCACGAGCAGTACTTC. Translation gives CASSLSLAGPHEQYF.

This clone was seen just once. V is TRBV2 and J is TRBJ1-4; no clear D. Trimming pared 6 bases from V and 0 bases from J, leaving 8 bases between. The CDR3 consists of 14 residues. Germline lookup yields CDR1 SNHLY and CDR2 FYNNEI. CDR3 bases: TGTGCCAGCAGGCGAGGGACAACTAATGAAAAACTGTTTTTT. Translated: CASRRGTTNEKLFF.

CDR3 in DNA: TGTGCCAGCAGCCCCCGCGGAGCCTACGAGCAGTACTTC. Its translation is CASSPRGAYEQYF. This chain links TRBV14 with TRBJ2-7, with D hard to call. V was clipped by 4 bases and J by 2 bases, with 9 bases between them. Germline CDR1 and CDR2: SGHDN and FVKESK. The CDR3 loop spans 13 amino acids.

The CDR3 reads CASSFAGLAGQETQYF. Here the CDR3 DNA reads TGTGCCAGCAGCTTTGCGGGACTAGCGGGACAAGAGACCCAGTACTTC. V usage is TRBV5-6 and J usage is TRBJ2-5, with 13 bases matching TRBD2. Germline loops: CDR1 SGHDT, CDR2 YYEEEE. This CDR3 is built from 16 residues. The J segment lost 2 bases and the V segment lost 2 bases, leaving 3 bases of the junction unmatched.